This TCR beta chain was recorded in a study of neurological immune-mediated disorders. Time point meaning: longitudinal time-point 3. The V segment lost 7 bases and the J segment 5 bases; nucleotides outside the gene matches: 8. This CDR3 region has 13 residues. This clonotype was seen only a few times. The method for making cDNA was 5'RACE, and it used 10-nucleotide random UMIs. TCRdb reanalysed the 5' RACE reads using MiXCR and keeps one entry per CDR3 protein. The table lists about 84,000 distinct CDR3 sequences, 3.5% to 5.5% of them singletons. The chain has TRBV12-3 or TRBV12-4 and TRBJ2-7, with 7 bases identical to TRBD1. This TCR was sampled from a woman aged 55-69 years with multiple sclerosis. The sequenced material came from PBMCs. The CDR3 coding sequence is TGTGCCAGCAATGCAAACAGGGGCAACGAGCAGTACTTC. This codes for CASNANRGNEQYF.